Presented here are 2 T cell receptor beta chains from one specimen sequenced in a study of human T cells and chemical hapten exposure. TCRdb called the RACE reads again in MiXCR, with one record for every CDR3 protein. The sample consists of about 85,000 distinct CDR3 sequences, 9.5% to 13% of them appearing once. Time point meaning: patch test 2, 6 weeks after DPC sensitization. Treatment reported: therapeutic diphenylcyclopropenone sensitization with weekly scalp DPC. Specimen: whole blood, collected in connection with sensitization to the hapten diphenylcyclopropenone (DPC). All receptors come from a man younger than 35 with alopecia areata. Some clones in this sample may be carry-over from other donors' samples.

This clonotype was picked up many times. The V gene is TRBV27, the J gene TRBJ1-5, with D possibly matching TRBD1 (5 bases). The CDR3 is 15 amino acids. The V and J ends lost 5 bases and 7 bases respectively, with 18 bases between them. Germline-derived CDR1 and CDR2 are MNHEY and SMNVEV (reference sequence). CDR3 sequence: CASSPYGQGDQPQHF. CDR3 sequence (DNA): TGTGCCAGCAGTCCCTACGGGCAGGGTGACCAGCCCCAGCATTTT.

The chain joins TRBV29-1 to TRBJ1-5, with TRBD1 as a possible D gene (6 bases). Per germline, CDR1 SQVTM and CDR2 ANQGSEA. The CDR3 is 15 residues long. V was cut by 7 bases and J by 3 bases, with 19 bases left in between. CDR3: CSASTGGPDNQPQHF. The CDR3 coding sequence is TGCAGCGCCAGCACGGGGGGGCCGGACAATCAGCCCCAGCATTTT.